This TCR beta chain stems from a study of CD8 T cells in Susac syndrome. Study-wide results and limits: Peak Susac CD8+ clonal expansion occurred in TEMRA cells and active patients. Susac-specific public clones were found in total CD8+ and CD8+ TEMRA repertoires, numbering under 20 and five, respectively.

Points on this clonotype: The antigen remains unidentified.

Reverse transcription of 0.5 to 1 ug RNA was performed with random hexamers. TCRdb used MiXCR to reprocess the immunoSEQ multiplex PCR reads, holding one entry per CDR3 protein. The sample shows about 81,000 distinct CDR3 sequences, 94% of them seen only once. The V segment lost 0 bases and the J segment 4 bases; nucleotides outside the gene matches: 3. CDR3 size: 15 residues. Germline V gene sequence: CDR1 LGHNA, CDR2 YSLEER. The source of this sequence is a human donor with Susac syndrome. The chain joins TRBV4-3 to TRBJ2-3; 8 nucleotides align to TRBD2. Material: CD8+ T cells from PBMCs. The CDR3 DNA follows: TGCGCCAGCAGCCAAGATCGGGAGGGGGCAGATACGCAGTATTTT. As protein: CASSQDREGADTQYF.